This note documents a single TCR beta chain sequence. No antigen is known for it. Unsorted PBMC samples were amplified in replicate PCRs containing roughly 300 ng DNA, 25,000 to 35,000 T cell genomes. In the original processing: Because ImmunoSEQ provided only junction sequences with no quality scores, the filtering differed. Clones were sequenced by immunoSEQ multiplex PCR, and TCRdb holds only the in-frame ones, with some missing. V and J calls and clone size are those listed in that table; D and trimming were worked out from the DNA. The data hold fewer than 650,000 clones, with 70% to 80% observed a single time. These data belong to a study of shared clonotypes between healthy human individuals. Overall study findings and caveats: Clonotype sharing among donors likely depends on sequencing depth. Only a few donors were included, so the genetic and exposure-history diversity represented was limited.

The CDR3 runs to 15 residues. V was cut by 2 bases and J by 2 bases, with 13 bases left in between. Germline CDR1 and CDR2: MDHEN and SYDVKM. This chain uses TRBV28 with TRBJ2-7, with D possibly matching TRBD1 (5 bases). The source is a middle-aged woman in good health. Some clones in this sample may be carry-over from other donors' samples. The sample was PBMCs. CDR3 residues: CASSLLSGATYEQYF. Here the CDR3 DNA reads TGTGCCAGCAGTTTACTTTCTGGGGCCACCTACGAGCAGTACTTC.